Listed here are 21 T cell receptor beta chains from one sample, sequenced in a study of cytomegalovirus exposure and HLA in healthy donors. Clones were read by immunoSEQ multiplex PCR, and TCRdb kept only the in-frame ones, dropping some. The sample has 100,000 to 120,000 clones, around 87% seen once; the top ten hold 4% to 4.5%. Material: PBMCs. These receptors were obtained from a woman between 18 and 29 years old in good health and CMV-seropositive.

This clone showed up just once. The chain links TRBV7-9 to TRBJ2-2; TRBD1 matches 8 bases. Trimming removed 5 bases from V and 4 bases from J; junction bases left unmatched: 6. The germline CDR1 and CDR2 sequences are SEHNR and FQNEAQ (reference sequence). The CDR3 has 15 amino acids. In nucleotides, the CDR3 is TGTGCCAGCAGCGCCCGGACAGGGATCACCGGGGAGCTGTTTTTT. Translating it yields CASSARTGITGELFF.

The rearrangement links TRBV4-1 to TRBJ2-5; TRBD2 matches 8 bases. With V trimmed by 4 bases and J by 1 base, 11 bases remained unmatched. CDR1 and CDR2 from the germline V gene are MGHRA and YSYEKL. The CDR3 covers 17 residues. The CDR3 reads CASSPLTAGLVQETQYF. The CDR3 coding sequence is TGCGCCAGCAGCCCACTCACAGCGGGACTAGTCCAAGAGACCCAGTACTTC.

The V and J genes are TRBV11-3 and TRBJ1-2; 7 nucleotides match TRBD1. In germline, CDR1 is SGHNT, CDR2 YENEEA. The CDR3 runs to 13 residues. The V gene end was trimmed by 6 bases and the J gene end by 4 bases; junction bases not matched to a gene: 5. The CDR3 DNA reads TGTGCCAGCAGTGGGGACAGCCGCTATGGCTACACCTTC. Protein sequence: CASSGDSRYGYTF.

The CDR3 here is CASSEGTSGNSYNEQFF. As DNA, the CDR3 is TGCGCCAGCAGTGAAGGAACTAGCGGAAACTCCTACAATGAGCAGTTCTTC. V is TRBV10-1 and J is TRBJ2-1; 8 bases match TRBD2. J lost 0 bases, V lost 3 bases, and 7 bases had no gene match. The CDR3 runs 17 residues. Germline V lookup: CDR1 WNHNN, CDR2 SYGVQD (reference sequence).

This clone was found a few times. This chain connects TRBV30 to TRBJ1-2, with a weak D call TRBD1 (6 bases). Trimming stripped 0 bases from V and 7 bases from J, with 12 bases between. The germline V gene encodes CDR1 GTSNPN and CDR2 SVGIG (reference sequence). This CDR3 is 13 amino acids long. CDR3 coding DNA: TGTGCCTGGAGTGTAGCCCAGGGGAGTGGCTACACCTTC. Amino acids: CAWSVAQGSGYTF.

The chain is built from TRBV28 and TRBJ1-3, with D tentatively TRBD1 (5 bases). The CDR3 length is 15 residues. The V gene's germline CDR1 is MDHEN and CDR2 SYDVKM. V dropped 6 bases and J dropped 4 bases, with 16 bases sitting between them. CDR3 sequence: CASRSQGRHGNTIYF. CDR3 DNA: TGTGCCAGCAGAAGTCAGGGTCGGCACGGAAACACCATATATTTT.

The rearrangement uses TRBV29-1 and TRBJ1-2; 7 bases line up with TRBD1. V dropped 5 bases and J dropped 2; count of bases not matched to a gene: 8. The CDR3 consists of 14 residues. CDR1 and CDR2 from the germline V gene are SQVTM and ANQGSEA. CDR3 region: CSVYTPGQNYGYTF. For the CDR3, the DNA is TGCAGCGTTTATACTCCGGGACAGAACTATGGCTACACCTTC.

The chain has TRBV10-1 and TRBJ1-2; 8 bases are a match to TRBD1. The germline V gene encodes CDR1 WNHNN and CDR2 SYGVQD (reference sequence). Losses at the gene ends were 6 bases for V and 8 bases for J; bases not matched to a gene: 8. The CDR3 is 13 amino acids. CDR3 coding DNA: TGCGCCAGCAGCGCTGACAGGGGACGAGGCTACACCTTC. Protein: CASSADRGRGYTF.

The chain recombines TRBV6-5 with TRBJ2-7; D gene uncertain. The CDR3 sequence is 10 residues long. V lost 8 bases and J 1 base, leaving 3 bases between the germline ends. Germline V lookup: CDR1 MNHEY, CDR2 SVGAGI. As DNA, the CDR3 is TGTGCCAGCCCTTCCTACGAGCAGTACTTC. Its translation is CASPSYEQYF.

The chain employs TRBV5-1 and TRBJ1-3; a weak D match, TRBD1 (5 bases). V dropped 3 bases and J dropped 0 bases, with 10 bases sitting between them. The CDR3 loop spans 15 amino acids. Germline CDR1 SGHRS, CDR2 YFSETQ. The CDR3 reads CASSSDRASGNTIYF. The DNA of the CDR3 is TGCGCCAGCAGCTCCGACAGAGCCTCTGGAAACACCATATATTTT.

The table lists this clone with a count of one. The V call is TRBV7-6, the J call TRBJ2-7; D unresolved. The V gene lost 3 bases and the J gene lost 2 bases, with 11 bases spanning the gap. Germline-derived CDR1 and CDR2 are SGHVS and FNYEAQ. This CDR3 is 14 amino acids long. CDR3 sequence: CASSLSHEAYEQYF. As DNA, the CDR3 is TGTGCCAGCAGCTTGTCCCACGAGGCCTACGAGCAGTACTTC.

The V gene is TRBV28, the J gene TRBJ1-1; D remains unclear. V dropped 2 bases and J dropped 5 bases, with 6 bases sitting between them. Germline lookup yields CDR1 MDHEN and CDR2 SYDVKM. CDR3 length equals 12 residues. The CDR3 nucleotides read TGTGCCAGCAGTTTAATAGAGACTGAAGCTTTCTTT. It is translated as CASSLIETEAFF.

The CDR3 DNA reads as TGTGCCAGCAGCGTAGCTAAGGGGCATATGGGGAACACCGGGGAGCTGTTTTTT. Translation gives CASSVAKGHMGNTGELFF. This chain connects TRBV9 to TRBJ2-2, with D possibly matching TRBD1 (5 bases). Between the trimmed V and J ends, which lost 0 bases and 1 base, there was a span of 16 bases. The CDR3 consists of 18 residues. Germline V gene lookup returns CDR1 SGDLS and CDR2 YYNGEE.

The chain uses TRBV15 and TRBJ2-1; 10 nucleotides agree with TRBD1. This CDR3 region has 16 residues. V lost 5 bases and J lost 5; bases outside the gene matches: 9. Germline values: CDR1 LNHNV, CDR2 YYDKDF (reference sequence). DNA for the CDR3: TGTGCCACCAGCTCACCGGGACAGGGGTCGAACAATGAGCAGTTCTTC. This sequence encodes CATSSPGQGSNNEQFF.

This clone came up a few times. V gene TRBV6-1 combines with J gene TRBJ1-2, with 7 positions matching TRBD1. V dropped 6 bases and J dropped 5; count of bases not matched to a gene: 3. Germline lookup yields CDR1 MNHNS and CDR2 SASEGT. The CDR3 loop spans 12 amino acids. CDR3 amino acids: CASRRGQYGYTF. CDR3 coding DNA: TGTGCCAGCAGGAGGGGACAGTATGGCTACACCTTC.

The chain is built from TRBV14 and TRBJ2-7; D is unresolved. From germline, CDR1 is SGHDN and CDR2 FVKESK. Trimming took 5 bases from V and 0 from J, leaving 8 bases between them. The CDR3 totals 13 residues. The CDR3 DNA is TGTGCCAGCAGCTTGTCGGTCTCCTACGAGCAGTACTTC. This gives the protein CASSLSVSYEQYF.

J is TRBJ2-1 and V is TRBV11-2; 7 bases line up with TRBD2. After removal of 8 bases from V and 7 bases from J, the junction contained 2 bases not matched to a gene. CDR3 size: 11 residues. Germline assignment: CDR1 SGHAT and CDR2 FQNNGV. CDR3 nucleotide sequence: TGTGCCAGCCTGGGGGGGAATGAGCAGTTCTTC. Its translation is CASLGGNEQFF. The full variable domain, with the rest looked up from reference TRBV11-2 and TRBJ2-1, is EAGVAQSPRYKIIEKRQSVAFWCNPISGHATLYWYQQILGQGPKLLIQFQNNGVVDDSQLPKDRFSAERLKGVDSTLKIQPAKLEDSAVYLCASLGGNEQFFGPGTRLTVL.

The chain's CDR3 is CASSIFASAYNEQFF. The CDR3 nucleotides are TGTGCCAGTAGTATTTTTGCTAGCGCGTACAATGAGCAGTTCTTC. The rearrangement uses TRBV19 and TRBJ2-1; a weak D match, TRBD2 (6 bases). The CDR3 is 15 amino acids. V was cut by 3 bases and J by 4 bases, with 13 bases left in between. Germline V gene sequence: CDR1 LNHDA, CDR2 SQIVND (reference sequence).

This clone was detected only a few times. V and J are TRBV4-1 and TRBJ2-1, with a weak D call TRBD1 (5 bases). V lost 4 bases and J lost 0, with 16 bases in between. Germline lookup yields CDR1 MGHRA and CDR2 YSYEKL. The CDR3 runs to 17 residues. For the CDR3, the DNA is TGCGCCAGCAGCCGAGAGGTGGACACACGCTCCTACAATGAGCAGTTCTTC. This gives the protein CASSREVDTRSYNEQFF.

The chain has TRBV9 and TRBJ2-1, with D maybe TRBD1 (7 bases). The CDR3 has 15 residues. The V end was cut by 0 bases, the J end by 8 bases, with 15 bases between. Germline CDR1 is SGDLS and CDR2 is YYNGEE. CDR3 DNA sequence: TGTGCCAGCAGCGTAGAGAGCGGGCAGGGGGATGAGCAGTTCTTC. Translated, it gives CASSVESGQGDEQFF.

A few counts support this clone. V and J are TRBV7-9 and TRBJ2-5; the D gene is possibly TRBD1 (6 bases). V lost 8 bases, J lost 1 base, and 11 bases lay in between. This CDR3 spans 13 amino acids. Germline V gene lookup returns CDR1 SEHNR and CDR2 FQNEAQ (reference sequence). This CDR3 reads CASRDRFQETQYF. CDR3 in DNA: TGTGCCAGCCGTGACAGGTTCCAAGAGACCCAGTACTTC.